These T cell receptor beta chains were read from a single sample in a study of beta chain features in type 1 diabetes. Sequencing used immunoSEQ multiplex PCR; TCRdb keeps in-frame clones, though not all of them. The profile covers about 150,000 clones, with approximately 52% appearing a single time and around 0.43% taken by the ten largest. Sequenced material: Tregs from blood. The receptors stem from a man younger than 35 in good health. CDR3s leave out the opening cysteine and the closing phenylalanine or tryptophan.

>TRBV28|TRBJ2-7
ASSPGLRYEQY
>TRBV4-3|TRBJ1-4
ASSHTGTGKEKLF
>TRBV7-3|TRBJ1-1
ASSHTLNTEAF
>TRBV27|TRBJ1-2
ASSDGQTSAFYGYT
>TRBV29-1|TRBJ2-3
SVEWGVTDTQY
>TRBV2|TRBJ2-6
ASSGQGLGANVLT
>TRBV5-1|TRBJ1-4
ASSLQGNREKLF
>TRBV7-2|TRBJ1-3
ASSLFGTVQGAGGNTIY
>TRBV7-3|TRBJ2-3
ASSLRGRAADTQY
>TRBV27|TRBJ2-4
ASSFVWDRGNIQY
>TRBV7-9|TRBJ2-3
ASSLGWTGITDTQY
>TRBV7-8|TRBJ2-2
ASSLVRQAFTGELF
>TRBV15|TRBJ2-2
ATSRQRLTSGIIGELF
>TRBV29-1|TRBJ1-2
SVSGYSLDYT
>TRBV7-2|TRBJ2-2
ASSARSLANTGELF
>TRBV18|TRBJ1-1
ASSGDRGSEAF
>TRBV6-1|TRBJ2-2
ASSGERHTGELF
>TRBV28|.
ASSLMGQGQNEQY
>TRBV2|TRBJ1-2
ASSRGDTYGYT
>TRBV19|TRBJ1-6
ASSTQGSLH
>TRBV13|TRBJ2-2
ASSLAHLANTGELF
>TRBV28|TRBJ2-7
ASSTPRGSGGPTYEQY
>TRBV7-2|TRBJ1-5
ASSRDRDGQPQH
>TRBV19|TRBJ2-2
ASSSWGRNTGELF
>TRBV6-1|TRBJ2-2
AHRGLAGDGELF
>TRBV6-5|TRBJ2-7
ARRILSRDRGAGY
>TRBV5-1|TRBJ1-2
ASSQEGYGYT
>TRBV7-9|TRBJ1-5
ASSLLGQSNQPQH
>TRBV5-1|TRBJ2-4
ASSLVEQNAKNIQY
>TRBV30|TRBJ1-5
AANTGTINQPQH
>TRBV7-6|TRBJ1-1
ASSLARAGGEAF
>TRBV2|TRBJ2-1
ASRGTSRGNEQF